Listed below are T cell receptor beta chains from one sample, sequenced in a study of CD8 T cells in Susac syndrome. MiXCR was run by TCRdb on the immunoSEQ multiplex PCR reads, yielding one entry per CDR3 protein. The sample carries about 150,000 distinct CDR3 sequences, under 95% recorded once. Source material: CD4+ T cells from PBMCs. The receptors come from a human donor with multiple sclerosis. CDR3s include the opening cysteine and the closing phenylalanine or tryptophan. D genes are given only for firm matches. Not all rows give a size; the values are once, few, many and, for expanded clones, a class.

J gene,clone size,D gene,V gene,CDR3 DNA,CDR3 protein
TRBJ2-1,NA,NA,TRBV4-3,TGCGCCAGCAGCGTGGGGTTATACAATGAGCAGTTCTTC,CASSVGLYNEQFF
TRBJ2-3,once,TRBD2,TRBV18,TGTGCCAGTTCCTGGGCTAGCGGGGGGCACACAGATACGCAGTATTTT,CASSWASGGHTDTQYF
TRBJ1-3,NA,NA,TRBV20-1,TGCAGTGCTAGGAGAGGGGCTGCTGGAAACACCATATATTTT,CSARRGAAGNTIYF
TRBJ2-6,NA,NA,TRBV12-3/TRBV12-4,TGTGCCAGCAGCAGGGACGGTGACTTCCTGACTTTC,CASSRDGDFLTF
TRBJ2-1,NA,NA,TRBV18,TGTGCCAGCTCACCCCGGCGGGCGGCCTACAATGAGCAGTTCTTC,CASSPRRAAYNEQFF
TRBJ2-5,NA,TRBD1,TRBV7-2,TGTGCCAGCAGCTTTGACAGGGTGGAGACCCAGTACTTC,CASSFDRVETQYF
TRBJ2-1,once,TRBD2,TRBV6-5,TGTGCCAGCAGTTATCTTAGCGGGAGGGGCCGAGGTGAGCAGTTCTTC,CASSYLSGRGRGEQFF
TRBJ2-3,NA,NA,TRBV2,TGTGCCAGCAGCGCGGAGGGGTGGACTATGTCGTCGCAGTATTTT,CASSAEGWTMSSQYF
TRBJ1-1,NA,TRBD1,TRBV20-1,TGCAGTGCTAGCACAGGGGGCACTGAAGCTTTCTTT,CSASTGGTEAFF
TRBJ2-1,NA,TRBD2,TRBV7-9,TGTGCCAGCCGCACGCCTTCTAGCGGGGGATCGCCTGGTGAGCAGTTCTTC,CASRTPSSGGSPGEQFF
TRBJ2-7,NA,NA,TRBV5-1,TGCGCCAGCAGCTTGGTCCCGAGACGGGGCGAGCAGTACTTC,CASSLVPRRGEQYF
TRBJ2-7,NA,TRBD2,TRBV20-1,TGCAGTGCTAGGCCCCAGCGGGGAGCTCGGCAGTACTTC,CSARPQRGARQYF
TRBJ2-1,NA,TRBD1,TRBV10-3,TGTGCCATCAGTGAGTCGAAGGGGAGGTCGGACAGGGCAGACGAGCAGTTCTTC,CAISESKGRSDRADEQFF
TRBJ2-5,NA,NA,TRBV5-1,TGCGCCAGCAGCGCCAGACTAGAGAGGGAGACCCAGTACTTC,CASSARLERETQYF
TRBJ2-2,once,TRBD2,TRBV12-3/TRBV12-4,TGTGCCAGCAGTTCTCCGATCTTAGCGGGAGCGAACACCGGGGAGCTGTTTTTT,CASSSPILAGANTGELFF
TRBJ2-2,NA,TRBD2,TRBV6-2/TRBV6-3,TGTGCCCTGGCGGGGGCGAACACCGGGGAGCTGTTTTTT,CALAGANTGELFF
TRBJ2-7,NA,NA,TRBV30,TGTGCCTGGAGGAAGGGGTCCTACGAGCAGTACTTC,CAWRKGSYEQYF
TRBJ1-1,once,NA,TRBV9,TGTGCCAGCAGCGTAGGTGAGTACACTGAAGCTTTCTTT,CASSVGEYTEAFF
TRBJ2-5,NA,NA,TRBV27,TGTGCCAGCAGTTCGACGGAGGAGACCCAGTACTTC,CASSSTEETQYF
TRBJ2-3,NA,NA,TRBV7-9,TGTGCCAGCAGCTTAACCCGTAGCACAGATACGCAGTATTTT,CASSLTRSTDTQYF
TRBJ2-4,NA,TRBD1,TRBV30,TGTGCCTGGAGTACAGGGGCGACTTCCAAAAACATTCAGTACTTC,CAWSTGATSKNIQYF
TRBJ2-3,NA,NA,TRBV2,TGTGCCAGCACCCGGACTCAAAGCACAGATACGCAGTATTTT,CASTRTQSTDTQYF
TRBJ2-5,NA,TRBD2,TRBV28,TGTGCCAGCTCTGGTGTACTAGCGGTCGAGACCCAGTACTTC,CASSGVLAVETQYF
TRBJ2-2,NA,NA,TRBV7-2,TGTGCCAGCAGCCCATGGGGGTACGGGGAGCTGTTTTTT,CASSPWGYGELFF